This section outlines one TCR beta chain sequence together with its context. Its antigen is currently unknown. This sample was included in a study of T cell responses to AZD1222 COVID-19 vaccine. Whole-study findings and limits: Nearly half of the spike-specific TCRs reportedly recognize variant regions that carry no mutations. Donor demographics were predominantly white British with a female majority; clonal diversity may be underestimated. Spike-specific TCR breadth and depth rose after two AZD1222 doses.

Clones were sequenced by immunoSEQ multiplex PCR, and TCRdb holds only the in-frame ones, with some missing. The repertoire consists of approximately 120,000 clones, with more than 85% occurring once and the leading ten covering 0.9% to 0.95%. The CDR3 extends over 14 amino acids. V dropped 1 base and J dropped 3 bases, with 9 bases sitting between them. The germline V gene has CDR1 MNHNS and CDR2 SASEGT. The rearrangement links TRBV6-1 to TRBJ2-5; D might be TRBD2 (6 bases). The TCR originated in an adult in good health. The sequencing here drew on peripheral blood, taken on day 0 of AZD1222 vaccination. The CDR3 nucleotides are TGTGCCAGCAGTGAAGTCTCGGGAGAAGAGACCCAGTACTTC. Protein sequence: CASSEVSGEETQYF.